This is a list of T cell receptor beta chains from one sample in a study of blood T cell repertoires in COVID-19. Repertoires were generated with immunoSEQ multiplex PCR, while TCRdb's copy carries only in-frame clones and drops some. The table has about 200,000 clones, 89% seen once. The specimen sequenced was peripheral blood. The receptors were sampled from a man aged 55 to 69 who had recovered from COVID-19. CDR3s include the opening cysteine and the closing phenylalanine or tryptophan. The D gene is left open where the match is weak. Size is omitted from some rows. Given values are once, few, many or a class for expanded clones.

j_call	clone_size	d_call	v_call	cdr3_aa	cdr3_nt
TRBJ2-5	-	-	TRBV27	CASRRDLLGETQYF	TGTGCCAGCCGACGGGACTTACTTGGAGAGACCCAGTACTTC
TRBJ2-6	-	TRBD1	TRBV19	CASSISGTGMGANVLTF	TGTGCCAGTAGTATTTCCGGGACAGGGATGGGGGCCAACGTCCTGACTTTC
TRBJ2-2	-	-	TRBV7-3	CASSRTGGNTGELFF	TGTGCCAGCAGCCGCACCGGGGGGAACACCGGGGAGCTGTTTTTT
TRBJ1-2	-	-	TRBV4-3	CASSQLGAYGYTF	TGCGCCAGCAGCCAGCTGGGGGCGTATGGCTACACCTTC
TRBJ1-1	once	-	TRBV11-3	CASSYQGTNTEAFF	TGTGCCAGCAGTTATCAGGGCACGAACACTGAAGCTTTCTTT
TRBJ1-6	once	-	TRBV6-5	CASRDTGTYNSPLHF	TGTGCCAGCAGAGACACAGGGACCTATAATTCACCCCTCCACTTT
TRBJ1-3	-	-	TRBV28	CASSQGLTLTGNTIYF	TGTGCCAGCAGTCAAGGACTCACCCTTACTGGAAACACCATATATTTT
TRBJ1-5	-	-	TRBV12-3/TRBV12-4	CASSQTSQPQHF	TGTGCCAGCAGCCAAACAAGTCAGCCCCAGCATTTT
TRBJ2-2	-	TRBD2	TRBV7-3	CASSQRGTSNTGELFF	TGTGCCAGCAGCCAAAGGGGGACTAGTAACACCGGGGAGCTGTTTTTT
TRBJ2-3	-	-	TRBV5-1	CASRVAYSTDTQYF	TGCGCCAGCAGGGTAGCGTATAGCACAGATACGCAGTATTTT
TRBJ2-3	-	-	TRBV5-1	CASSRSTSTDTQYF	TGCGCCAGCAGCCGGTCGACTAGCACAGATACGCAGTATTTT
TRBJ1-2	-	TRBD1	TRBV28	CASSFGTGWAGYTF	TGTGCCAGCAGTTTTGGGACAGGGTGGGCTGGCTACACCTTC
TRBJ2-1	-	TRBD2	TRBV7-8	CASSLRGSGINNEQFF	TGTGCCAGCAGCCTCCGGGGTAGCGGGATAAACAATGAGCAGTTCTTC
TRBJ1-5	once	-	TRBV6-1	CASSDRGARGNQPQHF	TGTGCCAGCAGTGACAGGGGCGCGCGAGGCAATCAGCCCCAGCATTTT
TRBJ1-3	-	TRBD1	TRBV4-3	CASRYGTGEENTIYF	TGCGCCAGCAGGTACGGGACAGGGGAGGAAAACACCATATATTTT
TRBJ2-7	-	-	TRBV6-4	CASSLDRDYAYEQYF	TGTGCCAGCAGCTTGGACAGGGACTATGCCTACGAGCAGTACTTC
TRBJ2-6	once	TRBD1	TRBV6-2/TRBV6-3	CASSPRGQSSGANVLTF	TGTGCCAGCAGTCCCCGGGGACAGTCCTCTGGGGCCAACGTCCTGACTTTC
TRBJ2-7	-	TRBD1	TRBV11-2	CASTGDRMYEQYF	TGTGCCAGCACTGGGGACAGGATGTACGAGCAGTACTTC
TRBJ2-2	-	TRBD2	TRBV7-3	CASSLSRTSGSGELFF	TGTGCCAGCAGCTTATCGCGGACTAGCGGGTCCGGGGAGCTGTTTTTT
TRBJ2-1	-	TRBD1	TRBV6-2/TRBV6-3	CASSGTGAGEQFF	TGTGCCAGCAGTGGGACAGGGGCGGGTGAGCAGTTCTTC
TRBJ1-5	-	TRBD1	TRBV6-5	CASTGGSNQPQHF	TGTGCCAGCACAGGGGGGAGCAATCAGCCCCAGCATTTT
TRBJ1-1	few	TRBD1	TRBV7-8	CASSFSVDRGTEAFF	TGTGCCAGCAGCTTCTCGGTGGACAGGGGGACTGAAGCTTTCTTT
TRBJ1-6	once	-	TRBV18	CASSSQTLGNSPLHF	TGTGCCAGCTCATCCCAGACTCTGGGTAATTCACCCCTCCACTTT
TRBJ1-1	-	-	TRBV5-4	CASSLDGPEAFF	TGTGCCAGCAGCTTGGACGGTCCTGAAGCTTTCTTT